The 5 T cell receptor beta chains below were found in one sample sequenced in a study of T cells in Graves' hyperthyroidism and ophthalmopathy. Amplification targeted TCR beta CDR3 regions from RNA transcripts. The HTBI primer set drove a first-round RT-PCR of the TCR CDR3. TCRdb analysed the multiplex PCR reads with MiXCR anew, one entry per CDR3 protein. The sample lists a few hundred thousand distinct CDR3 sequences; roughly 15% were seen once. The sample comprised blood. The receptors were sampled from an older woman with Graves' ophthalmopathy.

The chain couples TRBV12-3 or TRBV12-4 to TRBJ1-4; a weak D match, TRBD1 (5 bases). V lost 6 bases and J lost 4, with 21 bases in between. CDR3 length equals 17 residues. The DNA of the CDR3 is TGTGCCAGCAGCCCTGGGACGGGGCGAGTTGTTAATGAAAAACTGTTTTTT. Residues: CASSPGTGRVVNEKLFF.

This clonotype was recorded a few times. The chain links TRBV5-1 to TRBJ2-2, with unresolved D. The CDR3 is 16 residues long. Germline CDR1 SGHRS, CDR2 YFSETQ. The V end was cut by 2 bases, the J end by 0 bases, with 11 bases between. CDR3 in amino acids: CASSFLGPSNTGELFF. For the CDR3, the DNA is TGCGCCAGCAGCTTTTTAGGGCCCTCGAACACCGGGGAGCTGTTTTTT.

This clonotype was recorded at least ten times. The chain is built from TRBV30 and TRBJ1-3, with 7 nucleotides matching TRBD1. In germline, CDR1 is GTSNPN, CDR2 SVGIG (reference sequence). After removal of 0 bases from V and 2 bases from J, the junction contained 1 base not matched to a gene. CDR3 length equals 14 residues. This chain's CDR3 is CAWSVGQAGNTIYF. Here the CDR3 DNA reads TGTGCCTGGAGTGTAGGACAGGCTGGAAACACCATATATTTT. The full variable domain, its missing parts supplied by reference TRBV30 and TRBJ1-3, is SQTIHQWPATLVQPVGSPLSLECTVEGTSNPNLYWYRQAAGRGLQLLFYSVGIGQISSEVPQNLSASRPQDRQFILSSKKLLLSDSGFYLCAWSVGQAGNTIYFGEGSWLTVV.

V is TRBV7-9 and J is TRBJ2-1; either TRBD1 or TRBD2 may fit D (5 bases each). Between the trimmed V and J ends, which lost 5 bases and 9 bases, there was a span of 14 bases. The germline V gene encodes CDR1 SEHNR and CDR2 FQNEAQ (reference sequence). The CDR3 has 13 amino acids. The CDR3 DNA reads TGTGCCAGCAGCGCAGGGAGTTTTCGTGAGCAGTTCTTC. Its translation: CASSAGSFREQFF.

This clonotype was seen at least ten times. The CDR3 DNA is TGTGCCAGCAGTCCCACATCCTCTAGGGTTGGGGGCGAGCAGTACTTC. This sequence encodes CASSPTSSRVGGEQYF. The rearrangement joins TRBV6-1 to TRBJ2-7; D assignment may be TRBD1 or TRBD2 (5 bases each). The CDR3 contains 16 residues. V lost 5 bases, J lost 6 bases, and 23 bases lay in between. CDR1 and CDR2 from the germline V gene are MNHNS and SASEGT.